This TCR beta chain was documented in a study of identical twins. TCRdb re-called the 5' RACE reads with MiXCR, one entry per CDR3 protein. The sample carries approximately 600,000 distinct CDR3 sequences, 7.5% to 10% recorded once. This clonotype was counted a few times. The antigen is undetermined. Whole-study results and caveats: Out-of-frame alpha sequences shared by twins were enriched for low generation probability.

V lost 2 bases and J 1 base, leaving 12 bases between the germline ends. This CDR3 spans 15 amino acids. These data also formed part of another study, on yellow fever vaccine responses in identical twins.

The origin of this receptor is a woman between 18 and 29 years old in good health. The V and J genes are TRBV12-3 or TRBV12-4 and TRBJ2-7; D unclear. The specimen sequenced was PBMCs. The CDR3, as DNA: TGTGCCAGCAGTTTAAGTGGGTCCCAGTCCTACGAGCAGTACTTC. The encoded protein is CASSLSGSQSYEQYF.